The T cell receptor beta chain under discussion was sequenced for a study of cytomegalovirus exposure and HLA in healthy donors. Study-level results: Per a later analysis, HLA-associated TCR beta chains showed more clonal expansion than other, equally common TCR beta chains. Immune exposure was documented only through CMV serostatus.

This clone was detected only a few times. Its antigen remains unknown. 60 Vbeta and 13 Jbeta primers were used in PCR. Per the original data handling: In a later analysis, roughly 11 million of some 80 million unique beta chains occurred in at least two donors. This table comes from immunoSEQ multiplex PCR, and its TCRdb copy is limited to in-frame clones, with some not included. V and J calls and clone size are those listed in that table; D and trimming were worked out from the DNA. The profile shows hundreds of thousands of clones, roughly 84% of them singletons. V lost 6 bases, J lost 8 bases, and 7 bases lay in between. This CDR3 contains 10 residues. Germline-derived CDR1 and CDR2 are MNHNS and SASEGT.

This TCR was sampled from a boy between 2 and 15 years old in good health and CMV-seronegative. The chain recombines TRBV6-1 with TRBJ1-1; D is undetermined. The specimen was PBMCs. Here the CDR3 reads CASREEEAFF. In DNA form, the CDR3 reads TGTGCCAGCAGAGAGGAGGAAGCTTTCTTT.